Listed below are T cell receptor beta chains from one sample, sequenced in a study of T cell repertoires in cytomegalovirus infection. TCRdb reanalysed the reads using MiXCR and keeps one entry per CDR3 protein. The repertoire includes about 160,000 distinct CDR3 sequences, 15% to 20% of them detected once, and roughly a sixth sits in the top ten. The specimen sequenced was CD8+ T cells from PBMCs. The source is a human donor in good health (CMV status not recorded). Some clones in this sample may be carry-over from other donors' samples. CDR3s include the opening cysteine and the closing phenylalanine or tryptophan. D genes are given only for firm matches. Expanded clones are given a class, and other clones once, few, many or no size at all.

>12|TRBV27|TRBJ1-2|many|-
CASFRDSLGYTF
TGTGCCAGCTTCAGGGATTCTCTAGGCTACACCTTC
>14|TRBV20-1|TRBJ1-1|-|-
CSAREARGNTEAFF
TGCAGTGCTAGAGAGGCCAGGGGAAACACTGAAGCTTTCTTT
>14|TRBV11-2|TRBJ2-7|few|TRBD1
CASSPGQGDYEQYF
TGTGCCAGCAGTCCGGGACAGGGCGACTACGAGCAGTACTTC
>16|TRBV7-2|TRBJ2-6|-|TRBD1
CASSLAWDRGPNVLTF
TGTGCCAGCAGCTTAGCGTGGGACAGGGGGCCCAACGTCCTGACTTTC
>14|TRBV7-8|TRBJ2-1|-|-
CASSLQASYNEQFF
TGTGCCAGCAGCTTACAGGCCTCCTACAATGAGCAGTTCTTC
>13|TRBV20-1|TRBJ1-2|few|TRBD1
CSARDPNRGAYTF
TGCAGTGCTAGAGATCCCAACAGGGGTGCCTACACCTTC
>14|TRBV19|TRBJ2-1|-|TRBD2
CASKTSGRYNEQFF
TGTGCCAGCAAAACTAGCGGGAGATACAATGAGCAGTTCTTC
>13|TRBV19|TRBJ2-3|many|-
CASSLLSGDTQYF
TGTGCCAGTAGCCTCCTTTCGGGAGATACGCAGTATTTT
>14|TRBV7-3|TRBJ2-5|few|-
CASSQGGNQETQYF
TGTGCCAGCAGCCAAGGAGGGAACCAAGAGACCCAGTACTTC
>14|TRBV7-9|TRBJ2-1|-|-
CASSSASSDNEQFF
TGTGCCAGCAGCTCTGCATCTAGCGACAATGAGCAGTTCTTC
>14|TRBV6-5|TRBJ2-1|-|TRBD2
CASRAGGELGEQFF
TGTGCCAGCAGGGCCGGGGGGGAATTGGGTGAGCAGTTCTTC
>15|TRBV10-3|TRBJ2-1|few|TRBD2
CAMGTSGGISDEQFF
TGTGCCATGGGGACTAGCGGGGGGATATCCGATGAGCAGTTCTTC
>16|TRBV16|TRBJ2-7|few|-
CASSYVATAPLNEQYF
TGTGCCAGCAGTTATGTAGCAACAGCCCCTTTAAACGAGCAGTACTTC
>13|TRBV23-1|TRBJ2-7|few|TRBD1
CASNRQGSYEQYF
TGCGCCAGCAACCGACAGGGTTCCTACGAGCAGTACTTC
>16|TRBV7-8|TRBJ2-1|few|TRBD2
CASSSSGVSGSDEQFF
TGTGCCAGCAGCTCCTCGGGGGTTAGCGGGAGTGATGAGCAGTTCTTC